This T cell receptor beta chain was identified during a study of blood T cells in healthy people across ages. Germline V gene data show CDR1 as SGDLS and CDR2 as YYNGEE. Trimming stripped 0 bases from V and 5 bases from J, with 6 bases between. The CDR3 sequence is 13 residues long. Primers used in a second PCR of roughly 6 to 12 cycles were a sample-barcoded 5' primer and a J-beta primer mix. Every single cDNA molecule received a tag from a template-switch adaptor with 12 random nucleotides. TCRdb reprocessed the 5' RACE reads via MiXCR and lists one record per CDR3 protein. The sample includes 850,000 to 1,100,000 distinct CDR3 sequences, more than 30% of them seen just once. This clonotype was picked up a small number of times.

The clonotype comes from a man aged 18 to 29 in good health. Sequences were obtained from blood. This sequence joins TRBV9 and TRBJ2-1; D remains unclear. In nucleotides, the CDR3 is TGTGCCAGCAGCGTAGCTGTCCACAATGAGCAGTTCTTC. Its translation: CASSVAVHNEQFF.